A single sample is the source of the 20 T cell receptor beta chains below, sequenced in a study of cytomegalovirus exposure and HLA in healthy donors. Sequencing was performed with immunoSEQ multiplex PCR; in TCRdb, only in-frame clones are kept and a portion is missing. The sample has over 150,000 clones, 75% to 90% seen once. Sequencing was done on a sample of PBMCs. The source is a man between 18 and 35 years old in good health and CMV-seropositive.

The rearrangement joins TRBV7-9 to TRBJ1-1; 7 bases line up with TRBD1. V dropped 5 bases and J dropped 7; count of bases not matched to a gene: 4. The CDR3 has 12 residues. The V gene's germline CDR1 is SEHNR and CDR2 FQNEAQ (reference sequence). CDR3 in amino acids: CASSPTGVEAFF. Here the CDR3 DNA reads TGTGCCAGCAGCCCCACAGGGGTTGAAGCTTTCTTT.

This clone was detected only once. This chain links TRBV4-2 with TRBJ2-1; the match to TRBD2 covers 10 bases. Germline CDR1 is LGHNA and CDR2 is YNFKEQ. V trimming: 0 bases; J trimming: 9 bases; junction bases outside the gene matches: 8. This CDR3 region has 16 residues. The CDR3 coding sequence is TGTGCCAGCAGCCAAGATCTAGCTAGCGGGAGAGGTGAGCAGTTCTTC. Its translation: CASSQDLASGRGEQFF.

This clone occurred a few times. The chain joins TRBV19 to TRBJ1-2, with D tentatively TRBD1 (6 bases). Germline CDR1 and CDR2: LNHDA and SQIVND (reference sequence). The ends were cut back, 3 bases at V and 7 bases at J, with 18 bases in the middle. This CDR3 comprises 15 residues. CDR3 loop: CASSIDRRGGFGYTF. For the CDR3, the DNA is TGTGCCAGTAGTATCGACAGGCGGGGAGGGTTTGGCTACACCTTC.

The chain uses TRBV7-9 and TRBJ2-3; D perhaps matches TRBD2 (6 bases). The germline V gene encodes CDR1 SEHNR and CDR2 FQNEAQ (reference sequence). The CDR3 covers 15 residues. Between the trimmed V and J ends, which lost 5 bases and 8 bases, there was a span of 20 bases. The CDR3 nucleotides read TGTGCCAGCAGCCCCGGGACTTCCTCACATGGTACGCAGTATTTT. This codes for CASSPGTSSHGTQYF.

Written as DNA, the CDR3 is TGTGCCAGCAGGTCCGCTAACTATGGCTACACCTTC. The encoded protein is CASRSANYGYTF. The genes are TRBV6-1 and TRBJ1-2; no definite D call. The CDR3 spans 12 residues. Deletions cut 6 bases from V and 0 bases from J, with 5 bases between. From germline, CDR1 is MNHNS and CDR2 SASEGT.

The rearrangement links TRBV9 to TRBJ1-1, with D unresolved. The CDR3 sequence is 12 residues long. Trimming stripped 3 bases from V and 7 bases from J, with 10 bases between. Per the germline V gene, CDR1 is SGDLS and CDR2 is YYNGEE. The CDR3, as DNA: TGTGCCAGCAGCGCGGAGATTAATGAAGCTTTCTTT. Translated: CASSAEINEAFF.

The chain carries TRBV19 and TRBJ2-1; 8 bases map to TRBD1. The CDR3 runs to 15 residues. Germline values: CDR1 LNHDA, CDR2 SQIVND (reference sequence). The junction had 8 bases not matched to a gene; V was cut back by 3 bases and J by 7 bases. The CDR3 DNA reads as TGTGCCAGTAGTATGGTGCAGGGGGCTTGGAATGAGCAGTTCTTC. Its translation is CASSMVQGAWNEQFF.

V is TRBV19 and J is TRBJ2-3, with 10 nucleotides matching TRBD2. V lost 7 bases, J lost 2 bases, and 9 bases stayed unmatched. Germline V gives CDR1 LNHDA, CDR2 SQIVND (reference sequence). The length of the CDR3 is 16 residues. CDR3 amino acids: CASTRSAGGPTDTQYF. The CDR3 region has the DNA TGTGCCAGTACTCGATCAGCGGGAGGGCCCACAGATACGCAGTATTTT.

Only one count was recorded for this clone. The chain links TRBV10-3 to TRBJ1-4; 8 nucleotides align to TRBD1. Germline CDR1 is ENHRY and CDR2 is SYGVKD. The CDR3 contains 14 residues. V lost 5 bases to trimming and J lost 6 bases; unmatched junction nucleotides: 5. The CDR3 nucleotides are TGTGCCATCAGTCCTGACAGGGGCGATGAAAAACTGTTTTTT. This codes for CAISPDRGDEKLFF.

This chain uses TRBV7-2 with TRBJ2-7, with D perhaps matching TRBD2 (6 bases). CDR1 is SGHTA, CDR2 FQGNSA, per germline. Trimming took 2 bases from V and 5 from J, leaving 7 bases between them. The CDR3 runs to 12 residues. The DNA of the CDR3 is TGTGCCAGCAGCTTATGGGGGGACGAGCAGTACTTC. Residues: CASSLWGDEQYF.

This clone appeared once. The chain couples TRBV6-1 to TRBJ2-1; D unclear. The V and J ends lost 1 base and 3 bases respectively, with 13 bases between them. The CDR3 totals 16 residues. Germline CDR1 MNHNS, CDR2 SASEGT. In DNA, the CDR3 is TGTGCCAGCAGTGAAGGCGGAACTACGCACTACAATGAGCAGTTCTTC. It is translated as CASSEGGTTHYNEQFF.

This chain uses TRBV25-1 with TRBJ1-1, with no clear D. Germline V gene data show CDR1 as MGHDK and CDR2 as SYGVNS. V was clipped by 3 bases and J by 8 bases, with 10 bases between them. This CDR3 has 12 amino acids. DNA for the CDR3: TGTGCCAGCAGTGAGGAACACAGCGAAGCTTTCTTT. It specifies CASSEEHSEAFF.

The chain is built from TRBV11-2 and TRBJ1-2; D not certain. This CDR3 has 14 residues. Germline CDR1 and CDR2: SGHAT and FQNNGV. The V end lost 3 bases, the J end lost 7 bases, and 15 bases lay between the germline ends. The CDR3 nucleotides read TGTGCCAGCAGCTTGCGGGCAGGCCATGGTGGCTACACCTTC. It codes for CASSLRAGHGGYTF. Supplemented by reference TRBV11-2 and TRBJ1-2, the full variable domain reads EAGVAQSPRYKIIEKRQSVAFWCNPISGHATLYWYQQILGQGPKLLIQFQNNGVVDDSQLPKDRFSAERLKGVDSTLKIQPAKLEDSAVYLCASSLRAGHGGYTFGSGTRLTVV.

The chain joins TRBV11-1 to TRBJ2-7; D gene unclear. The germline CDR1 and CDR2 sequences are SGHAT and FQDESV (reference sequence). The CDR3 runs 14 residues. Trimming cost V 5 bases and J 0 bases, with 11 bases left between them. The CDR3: CASSPSTGSYEQYF. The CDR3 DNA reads TGTGCCAGCAGCCCGTCGACGGGCTCCTACGAGCAGTACTTC.

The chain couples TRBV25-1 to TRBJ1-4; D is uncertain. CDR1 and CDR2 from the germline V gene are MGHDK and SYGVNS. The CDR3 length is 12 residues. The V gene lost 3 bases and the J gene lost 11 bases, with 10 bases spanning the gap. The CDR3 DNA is TGTGCCAGCAGTGATCCGTGGCAGAAACTGTTTTTT. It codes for CASSDPWQKLFF.

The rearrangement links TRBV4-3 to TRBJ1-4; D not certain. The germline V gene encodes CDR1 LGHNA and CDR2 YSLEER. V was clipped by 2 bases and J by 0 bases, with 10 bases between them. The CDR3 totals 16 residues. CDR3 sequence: CASSQHSFSTNEKLFF. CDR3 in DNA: TGCGCCAGCAGCCAACACTCATTCTCAACTAATGAAAAACTGTTTTTT.

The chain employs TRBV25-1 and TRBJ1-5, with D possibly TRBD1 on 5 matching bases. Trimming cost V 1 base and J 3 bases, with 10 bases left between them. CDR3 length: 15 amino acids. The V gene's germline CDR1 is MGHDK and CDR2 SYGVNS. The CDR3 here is CASSEWGRDNQPQHF. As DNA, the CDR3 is TGTGCCAGCAGTGAATGGGGCAGGGACAATCAGCCCCAGCATTTT.

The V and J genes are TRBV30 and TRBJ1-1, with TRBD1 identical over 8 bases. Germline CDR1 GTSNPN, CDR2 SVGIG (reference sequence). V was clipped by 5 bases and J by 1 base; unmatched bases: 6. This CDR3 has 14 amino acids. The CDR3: CAWVHRGTNTEAFF. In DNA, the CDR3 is TGTGCCTGGGTTCACAGGGGGACGAACACTGAAGCTTTCTTT. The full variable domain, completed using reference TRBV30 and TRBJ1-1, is SQTIHQWPATLVQPVGSPLSLECTVEGTSNPNLYWYRQAAGRGLQLLFYSVGIGQISSEVPQNLSASRPQDRQFILSSKKLLLSDSGFYLCAWVHRGTNTEAFFGQGTRLTVV.

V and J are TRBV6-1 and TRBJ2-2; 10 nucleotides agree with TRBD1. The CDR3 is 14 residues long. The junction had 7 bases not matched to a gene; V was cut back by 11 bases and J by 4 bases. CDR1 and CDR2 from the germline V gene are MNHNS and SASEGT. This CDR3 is CACTWDRGTGELFF. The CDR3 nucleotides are TGTGCCTGTACTTGGGACAGGGGCACCGGGGAGCTGTTTTTT.

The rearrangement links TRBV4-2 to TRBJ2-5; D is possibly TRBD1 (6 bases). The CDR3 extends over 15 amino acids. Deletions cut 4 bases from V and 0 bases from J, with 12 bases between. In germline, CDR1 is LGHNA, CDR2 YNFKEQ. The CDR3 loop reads CASSPQQGNQETQYF. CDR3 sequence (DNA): TGTGCCAGCAGCCCCCAACAGGGAAACCAAGAGACCCAGTACTTC.